What follows is one T cell receptor beta chain and its context. Its antigen is currently unknown. This sample stems from a study of blood T cells in healthy people across ages. Study outcomes and limitations: Reliance upon unsorted PBMCs precluded definitive naive versus antigen-experienced comparison.

The J segment lost 3 bases and the V segment lost 6 bases, leaving 20 bases of the junction unmatched. The CDR3 runs 19 residues. Germline assignment: CDR1 SGHTA and CDR2 FQGNSA. Researchers isolated at least 7 million PBMCs per sample. Total RNA, at least 5 micrograms per sample, was extracted from PBMCs. Primers used in a second PCR of roughly 6 to 11 cycles were a sample-barcoded 5' primer and a J-beta primer mix. Each CDR3 protein gets one entry after TCRdb re-called the 5' RACE reads with MiXCR. Here the sample spans 350,000 to 450,000 distinct CDR3 sequences, 50% to 60% being singletons. This chain links TRBV7-2 with TRBJ2-1, with TRBD1 matching 7 bases. Material for sequencing was blood. This receptor was identified in a man aged 60 to 69 in good health. The CDR3 reads CASSRPPKPGTVIYNEQFF. The CDR3 nucleotides read TGTGCCAGCAGTCGTCCCCCCAAACCCGGGACAGTTATCTACAATGAGCAGTTCTTC. The full variable domain, its missing parts supplied by reference TRBV7-2 and TRBJ2-1, is GAGVSQSPSNKVTEKGKDVELRCDPISGHTALYWYRQSLGQGLEFLIYFQGNSAPDKSGLPSDRFSAERTGGSVSTLTIQRTQQEDSAVYLCASSRPPKPGTVIYNEQFFGPGTRLTVL.